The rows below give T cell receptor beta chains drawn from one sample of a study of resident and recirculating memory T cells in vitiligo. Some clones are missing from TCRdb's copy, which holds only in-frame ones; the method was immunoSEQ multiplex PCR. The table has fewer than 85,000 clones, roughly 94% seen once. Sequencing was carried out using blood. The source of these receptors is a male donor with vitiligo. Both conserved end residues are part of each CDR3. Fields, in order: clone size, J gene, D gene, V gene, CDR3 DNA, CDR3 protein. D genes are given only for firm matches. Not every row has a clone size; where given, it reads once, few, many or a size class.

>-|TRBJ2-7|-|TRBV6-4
TGTGCCAGCATCAGGACAGCCGGACCTGAGTACTTC
CASIRTAGPEYF
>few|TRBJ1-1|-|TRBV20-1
TGCAGTGCTAGGACAGATGTGGCTTTCTTT
CSARTDVAFF
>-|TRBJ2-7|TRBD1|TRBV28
TGTGCCAGCAGATTGACTCGGACAGGGAAGGAGCAGTACTTC
CASRLTRTGKEQYF
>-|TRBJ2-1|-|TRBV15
TGTGCCACCAGCCCCGACTGGGCGGGATTTTACAATGAGCAGTTCTTC
CATSPDWAGFYNEQFF
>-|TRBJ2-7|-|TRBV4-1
TGCGCCAGCAGCCAAGGACTAATGGGCGAGCAGTACTTC
CASSQGLMGEQYF
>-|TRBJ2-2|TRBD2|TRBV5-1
TGCGCCAGCAGCTTCCGGGGTAGCGGGAGGACCGGGGAGCTGTTTTTT
CASSFRGSGRTGELFF
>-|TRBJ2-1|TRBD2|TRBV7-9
TGTGCCAGCAGCCGGGGTGCAGCGGGAGGAAATGAGCAGTTCTTC
CASSRGAAGGNEQFF
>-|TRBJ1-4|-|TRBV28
TGTGCCAGCAGTTTTGCCCAGGAAAAACTGTTTTTT
CASSFAQEKLFF
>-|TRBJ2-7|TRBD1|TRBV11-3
TGTGCCAGCAGCTTAGATCGGACAGGGTACTCCTACGAGCAGTACTTC
CASSLDRTGYSYEQYF
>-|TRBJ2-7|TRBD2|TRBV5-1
TGCGCCAGCAGCTTGATTAGGACTAGCGGGAGCGAGCAGTACTTC
CASSLIRTSGSEQYF
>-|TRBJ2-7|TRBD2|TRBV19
TGTGCTACCTCTCTGTGGGCTAGCGGGGCCTACGAGCAGTACTTC
CATSLWASGAYEQYF
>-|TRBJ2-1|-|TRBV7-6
TGTGCCAGCAGCTTGAGCCCATCCTACAATGAGCAGTTCTTC
CASSLSPSYNEQFF
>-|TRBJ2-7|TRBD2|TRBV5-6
TGTGCCAGCAGCCTTAGCGGGAGGTCCCCCTACGAGCAGTACTTC
CASSLSGRSPYEQYF
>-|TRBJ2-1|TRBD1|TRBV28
TGTGCGATCGACAGGGAGCCCTACAATGAGCAGTTCTTC
CAIDREPYNEQFF
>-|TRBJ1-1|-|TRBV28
TGTGCCAGCAGTTGGATACAGGGCGGAGGCACTGAAGCTTTCTTT
CASSWIQGGGTEAFF
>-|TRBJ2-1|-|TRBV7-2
TGTGCCAGCAGCGCCGTCCGCGGGTATGAGCAGTTCTTC
CASSAVRGYEQFF
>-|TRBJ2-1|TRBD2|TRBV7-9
TGTGCCAGCAGCCCTAGCGGGAGGAGAGGTGAGCAGTTCTTC
CASSPSGRRGEQFF
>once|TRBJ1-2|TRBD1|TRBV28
TGTGCCAGCAGTTTCCCTTGGACAGGGGGGTCTGGCTACACCTTC
CASSFPWTGGSGYTF
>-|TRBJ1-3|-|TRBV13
TGTGCCAGCAGCTTAGGGATGACAGGAATGGGAAACACCATATATTTT
CASSLGMTGMGNTIYF
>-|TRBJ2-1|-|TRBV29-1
TGCAGCGTTGAAGATCGATCTAGATCCTACAATGAGCAGTTCTTC
CSVEDRSRSYNEQFF
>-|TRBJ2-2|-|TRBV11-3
TGTGCCAGCAGCTTAGGGACAGCTACCGGGGAGCTGTTTTTT
CASSLGTATGELFF
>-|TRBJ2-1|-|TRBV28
TGTGCCATGGGGAGACTAGGCGTCGAGAATGAGCAGTTCTTC
CAMGRLGVENEQFF
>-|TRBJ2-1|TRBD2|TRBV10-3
TGTGCCATCAGTGGCCTCGGCGGGAGCTACAATGAGCAGTTCTTC
CAISGLGGSYNEQFF
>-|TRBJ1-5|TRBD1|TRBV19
TGTGCCAGTAGTATAGACCCGGGACAGTATAGCAATCAGCCCCAGCATTTT
CASSIDPGQYSNQPQHF
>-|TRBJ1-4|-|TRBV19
TGTGCCAGTAGTATAGGCCCTAGTAATGAAAAACTGTTTTTT
CASSIGPSNEKLFF
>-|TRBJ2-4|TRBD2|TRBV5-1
TGCGCCAGCAGCTTGTTCTCGGGAGGGCCCGAAAACATTCAGTACTTC
CASSLFSGGPENIQYF
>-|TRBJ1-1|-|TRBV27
TGTGCCACGCAAGCATGGGGGCAGGGGATCACTGAAGCTTTCTTT
CATQAWGQGITEAFF
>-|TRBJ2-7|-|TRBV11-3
TGTGCCAGCAGCTCTTTCGACGGACAGCTGTCCTACGAGCAGTACTTC
CASSSFDGQLSYEQYF
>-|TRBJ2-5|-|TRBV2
TGTGCCAGCAGTTCGCAAGAGACCCAGTACTTC
CASSSQETQYF
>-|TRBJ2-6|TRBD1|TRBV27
TGTGCCAGCAGCCCTCGGACAGGGCCCTTTTGGGGGGCCAACGTCCTGACTTTC
CASSPRTGPFWGANVLTF
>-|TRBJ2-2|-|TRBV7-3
TGTGCCAGCACCCCCCCGGGGTGGACCGGGGAGCTGTTTTTT
CASTPPGWTGELFF
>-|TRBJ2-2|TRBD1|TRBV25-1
TGTGCCAGCAGTGCCTCACCGGGACAGGGGGCATCGACCGGGGAGCTGTTTTTT
CASSASPGQGASTGELFF
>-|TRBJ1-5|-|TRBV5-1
TGCGCCAGCAGCTTGTCGACAGGCGACAATCAGCCCCAGCATTTT
CASSLSTGDNQPQHF
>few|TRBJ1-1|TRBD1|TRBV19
TGTGCCAGTAGTCATGGGACAGGTGAAGCTTTCTTT
CASSHGTGEAFF
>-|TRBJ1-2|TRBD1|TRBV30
TGTGCCTGGAGTGTCTGGACAGGCCTTGGCTACACCTTC
CAWSVWTGLGYTF
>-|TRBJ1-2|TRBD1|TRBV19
TGTGCCAGTAGTATAGGGCAGGGGGCAGCTGGCTACACCTTC
CASSIGQGAAGYTF
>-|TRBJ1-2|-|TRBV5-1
TGCGCCAGCAGCGCAGGGGACTATGGCTACACCTTC
CASSAGDYGYTF
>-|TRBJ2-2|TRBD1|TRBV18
TGTGCCAGCTCCAGGACAGGGGGCGCCCCCGGGGAGCTGTTTTTT
CASSRTGGAPGELFF
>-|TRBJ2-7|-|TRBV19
TGTGCCAGTATCCGGGATCTTGCCTACGAGCAGTACTTC
CASIRDLAYEQYF
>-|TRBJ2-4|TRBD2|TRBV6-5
TGTGCCAGCGGGACTAGCGGGAGGAACATTCAGTACTTC
CASGTSGRNIQYF
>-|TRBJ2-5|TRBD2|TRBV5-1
TGCGCCAGCAGCTTAGATCCGGGAGGAGAGACCCAGTACTTC
CASSLDPGGETQYF
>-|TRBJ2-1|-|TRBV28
TGTGCCAGCAGTTTAGGGGGGAGTATCAATGAGCAGTTCTTC
CASSLGGSINEQFF
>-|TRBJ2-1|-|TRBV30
TGTGCCTGGAGAGGTACGGGGAACTCCTACAATGAGCAGTTCTTC
CAWRGTGNSYNEQFF
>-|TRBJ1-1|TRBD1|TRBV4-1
TGCGCCAGCAGCGCCCTCTCGACAGGGATGAACACTGAAGCTTTCTTT
CASSALSTGMNTEAFF
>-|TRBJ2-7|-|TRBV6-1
TGTGCCAGCAGAGACAACAGGGAAGGGGCCTACGAGCAGTACTTC
CASRDNREGAYEQYF
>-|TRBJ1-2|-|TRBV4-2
TGTGCCAGCAGCCTCCCCAGATGGGGGGATAAGGACTATGGCTACACCTTC
CASSLPRWGDKDYGYTF
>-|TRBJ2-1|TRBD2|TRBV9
TGTGCCAGCAGCCCCGTCCCGGGACTAGCGGGAAATCTCAATGAGCAGTTCTTC
CASSPVPGLAGNLNEQFF